This record covers a single TCR beta chain. The data originate from a study of T cell repertoires in ileal Crohn's disease. Study information: About half received postoperative treatment, around 10 with thiopurines and around 17 anti-TNF. The M6 sample came from neoterminal ileum during colonoscopy after surgery.

Clones were read by immunoSEQ multiplex PCR, and TCRdb kept only the in-frame ones, dropping some. The sample records over a thousand clones, about 85% being singletons. Per germline, CDR1 SGHTA and CDR2 FQGNSA. The CDR3 extends over 14 amino acids. Deletions cut 2 bases from V and 0 bases from J, with 5 bases between. Time point defined: neoterminal ileum biopsy at postoperative endoscopy, about 6 months after surgery. Included were adult ileal or ileocolonic Crohn's patients indicated for ileocolonic resection. This chain connects TRBV7-2 to TRBJ1-3; no clear D. Sequences were obtained from ileal tissue. The receptor was isolated from an adult with Crohn's disease. CDR3 in DNA: TGTGCCAGCAGCTTACAGTTCTCTGGAAACACCATATATTTT. The encoded protein is CASSLQFSGNTIYF.